The next 32 T cell receptor beta chains were all read from a single sample in a study of CD8 T cells in ankylosing spondylitis. TCRdb used MiXCR to reprocess the 5' RACE reads, holding one entry per CDR3 protein. The sample includes under 300,000 distinct CDR3 sequences, over 9.5% of them seen just once. Material: blood, either unsorted or a sorted T cell fraction (not recorded which). These receptors originate from a male donor with ankylosing spondylitis or in good health (not recorded which).

This clonotype was seen at least ten times. The V gene is TRBV12-3 or TRBV12-4, the J gene TRBJ1-5; possibly TRBD1 for D (5 bases). V lost 8 bases and J lost 2, with 16 bases in between. The CDR3 contains 15 residues. CDR3: CASLRGGERNQPQHF. The CDR3 DNA follows: TGTGCCAGCTTGAGGGGAGGAGAGCGCAATCAGCCCCAGCATTTT.

Only a few counts were recorded for this clonotype. J is TRBJ2-7 and V is TRBV12-2. TRBV12-2 is reported as a pseudogene. This CDR3 is 10 amino acids long. CDR3 nucleotide sequence: TGTGCAAGTCGCTCCGGCGAGCAGTACTTC. It codes for CASRSGEQYF.

The chain joins TRBV19 to TRBJ1-6, with a weak D call TRBD1 (6 bases). Germline V gene lookup returns CDR1 LNHDA and CDR2 SQIVND (reference sequence). The CDR3 spans 14 residues. V lost 7 bases, J lost 10 bases, and 17 bases lay in between. CDR3 nucleotide sequence: TGTGCCAGTAATTCACAGGGATTAGGATCACCCCTCCACTTT. It is translated as CASNSQGLGSPLHF.

This clonotype was observed at least ten times. V and J are TRBV9 and TRBJ2-7, with 7 bases identical to TRBD1. V shed 1 base, J shed 6 bases, and the junction held 10 bases outside the gene matches. In germline, CDR1 is SGDLS, CDR2 YYNGEE. The CDR3 has 15 amino acids. In DNA, the CDR3 is TGTGCCAGCAGCGTAAGGACAGGCGGAAACTCCGAGCAGTACTTC. Protein sequence: CASSVRTGGNSEQYF.

This clonotype was seen many times. The rearrangement uses TRBV12-3 or TRBV12-4 and TRBJ2-5, with D perhaps TRBD1 or TRBD2 (5 bases each). The CDR3 length is 14 residues. V shed 7 bases and J shed 0 bases, with 12 bases lying between them. In DNA, the CDR3 is TGTGCCAGCACCCCGGGGCCTTACCAAGAGACCCAGTACTTC. Translated: CASTPGPYQETQYF.

This clonotype was detected ten times or more. CDR3 protein: CSARTGEYYGYTF. CDR3 DNA sequence: TGCAGTGCCCGGACAGGGGAGTACTATGGCTACACCTTC. The chain carries TRBV20-1 and TRBJ1-2; 9 nucleotides line up with TRBD1. CDR1 DFQATT and CDR2 SNEGSKA come from the germline V gene (reference sequence). J gave up 3 bases and V 6 bases, and 5 bases lay outside the gene matches. The length of the CDR3 is 13 residues.

This clonotype was observed at least ten times. The chain carries TRBV12-3 or TRBV12-4 and TRBJ2-1; perhaps TRBD2 as D (7 bases). V gave up 8 bases and J gave up 7 bases, with 21 bases separating them. The CDR3 spans 15 residues. CDR3: CASLIEEGGGNEQFF. Written as DNA, the CDR3 is TGTGCCAGCCTAATAGAGGAGGGGGGAGGGAATGAGCAGTTCTTC.

This clonotype was seen ten or more times. This sequence joins TRBV20-1 and TRBJ2-1; the match to TRBD2 covers 13 bases. Germline values: CDR1 DFQATT, CDR2 SNEGSKA (reference sequence). This CDR3 is built from 16 residues. J lost 0 bases, V lost 5 bases, and 4 bases had no gene match. CDR3 DNA: TGCAGTGCTCCGGGACTAGCGGGAAGCTCCTACAATGAGCAGTTCTTC. The encoded protein is CSAPGLAGSSYNEQFF.

This rearrangement joins TRBV7-2 to TRBJ1-6; the D gene is possibly TRBD1 (6 bases). CDR3 length equals 14 residues. The germline V gene has CDR1 SGHTA and CDR2 FQGNSA. Between the trimmed V and J ends, which lost 5 bases and 10 bases, there was a span of 15 bases. The CDR3 DNA sequence: TGTGCCAGCAGCGTAAACAGGGACGGCTCACCCCTCCACTTT. Translating it yields CASSVNRDGSPLHF.

This clonotype was seen only a few times. The V and J genes are TRBV19 and TRBJ1-2; tentative D call: TRBD1 (5 bases). The CDR3 is 12 amino acids. V was trimmed by 3 bases and J by 8 bases, leaving 10 bases between them. Germline values: CDR1 LNHDA, CDR2 SQIVND (reference sequence). CDR3 nucleotide sequence: TGTGCCAGTAGTATGGAGGGACGAGGCTACACCTTC. Amino acids: CASSMEGRGYTF.

The chain has TRBV7-2 and TRBJ1-1, with D uncertain. Germline loops: CDR1 SGHTA, CDR2 FQGNSA. Trimming removed 3 bases from V and 4 bases from J, with 6 bases in between. The CDR3 length is 12 residues. The CDR3 bases are TGTGCCAGCAGCTTCGTTGGCACTGAAGCTTTCTTT. It encodes CASSFVGTEAFF.

This clonotype was recorded a few times. V gene TRBV11-2 combines with J gene TRBJ2-2, with 8 bases aligning to TRBD2. Germline V gene data show CDR1 as SGHAT and CDR2 as FQNNGV. Germline trimming cut 0 bases from V and 7 bases from J; bases unmatched to any gene: 4. The CDR3 has 15 residues. The CDR3 protein is CASSLEPSGGGELFF. CDR3 nucleotides: TGTGCCAGCAGCTTAGAACCCAGCGGGGGCGGGGAGCTGTTTTTT. The whole variable domain, remainder taken from reference TRBV11-2 and TRBJ2-2, is EAGVAQSPRYKIIEKRQSVAFWCNPISGHATLYWYQQILGQGPKLLIQFQNNGVVDDSQLPKDRFSAERLKGVDSTLKIQPAKLEDSAVYLCASSLEPSGGGELFFGEGSRLTVL.

This clonotype has ten or more counts. The V call is TRBV20-1, the J call TRBJ1-2; D gene ambiguous. CDR1 and CDR2 from the germline V gene are DFQATT and SNEGSKA (reference sequence). The V end lost 4 bases, the J end lost 4 bases, and 10 bases lay between the germline ends. The CDR3 runs 12 residues. The CDR3, as DNA: TGCAGTGCTACCCCCAGGACCTATGGCTACACCTTC. Translated, it gives CSATPRTYGYTF.

This clonotype was seen repeatedly, ten times or more. CDR3 amino acids: CASSSTGFGNQPQHF. The DNA for the CDR3 is TGCGCCAGCAGCTCAACAGGGTTCGGCAATCAGCCCCAGCATTTT. The gene calls are TRBV5-1 and TRBJ1-5; D might be TRBD1 (6 bases). The ends were cut back, 3 bases at V and 2 bases at J, with 12 bases in the middle. The CDR3 is 15 residues long. Germline V lookup: CDR1 SGHRS, CDR2 YFSETQ.

In its sample, this clonotype was seen many times. The chain combines TRBV20-1 with TRBJ2-7; unclear D gene. The germline V gene encodes CDR1 DFQATT and CDR2 SNEGSKA (reference sequence). The CDR3 consists of 13 residues. The germline V and J ends were trimmed by 4 bases and 5 bases, with 15 bases remaining between them. Here the CDR3 reads CSAKARAIDEQYF. The CDR3 DNA is TGCAGTGCTAAGGCTAGGGCGATTGACGAGCAGTACTTC.

V usage is TRBV5-1 and J usage is TRBJ2-3, with D possibly being TRBD2 (6 bases). This CDR3 spans 18 amino acids. Germline V gene sequence: CDR1 SGHRS, CDR2 YFSETQ. Trimming removed 4 bases at V and 0 bases at J, with 21 bases between. CDR3 bases: TGCGCCAGCAGCCCCAGGGTGGCGGGGAACACTAGCACAGATACGCAGTATTTT. It translates to CASSPRVAGNTSTDTQYF.

The table lists this clonotype with many counts. The chain's CDR3 is CASSLGTGQLNYGYTF. DNA for the CDR3: TGCGCCAGCAGCTTGGGTACGGGACAGCTGAACTATGGCTACACCTTC. The chain links TRBV5-1 to TRBJ1-2, with 7 bases identical to TRBD1. Germline V gene sequence: CDR1 SGHRS, CDR2 YFSETQ. The V segment lost 0 bases and the J segment 2 bases; nucleotides outside the gene matches: 7. The CDR3 runs to 16 residues. The full variable domain, with the rest looked up from reference TRBV5-1 and TRBJ1-2, is KAGVTQTPRYLIKTRGQQVTLSCSPISGHRSVSWYQQTPGQGLQFLFEYFSETQRNKGNFPGRFSGRQFSNSRSEMNVSTLELGDSALYLCASSLGTGQLNYGYTFGSGTRLTVV.

The table lists this clonotype with many counts. This rearrangement joins TRBV5-6 to TRBJ1-3; maybe TRBD1 (6 bases). Trimming removed 4 bases at V and 2 bases at J, with 10 bases between. The germline V gene has CDR1 SGHDT and CDR2 YYEEEE. The CDR3 contains 14 residues. CDR3: CASSPRGPGNTIYF. The CDR3 DNA reads as TGTGCCAGCAGCCCCCGGGGGCCTGGAAACACCATATATTTT. Variable domain in full (rest from reference TRBV5-6 and TRBJ1-3): DAGVTQSPTHLIKTRGQQVTLRCSPKSGHDTVSWYQQALGQGPQFIFQYYEEEERQRGNFPDRFSGHQFPNYSSELNVNALLLGDSALYLCASSPRGPGNTIYFGEGSWLTVV.

In this sample, this clonotype turned up many times. The chain uses TRBV4-2 and TRBJ2-2; D possibly corresponds to TRBD1 (5 bases). Germline V gene lookup returns CDR1 LGHNA and CDR2 YNFKEQ. The ends were cut back, 3 bases at V and 3 bases at J, with 8 bases in the middle. The CDR3 runs 14 residues. This CDR3 is CASSQVQDTGELFF. CDR3 DNA: TGTGCCAGCAGCCAGGTACAGGACACCGGGGAGCTGTTTTTT.

This clonotype was seen many times. The chain links TRBV5-1 to TRBJ1-1; D is possibly TRBD1 (6 bases). Germline loops: CDR1 SGHRS, CDR2 YFSETQ. The CDR3 runs to 13 residues. Trimming removed 0 bases from V and 3 bases from J, with 6 bases in between. CDR3 nucleotides: TGCGCCAGCAGCTTGGGACAGGACACTGAAGCTTTCTTT. Its protein product is CASSLGQDTEAFF.

This clonotype has a count of ten or more. This sequence joins TRBV27 and TRBJ2-1, with a possible D match to TRBD2 (6 bases). Germline values: CDR1 MNHEY, CDR2 SMNVEV (reference sequence). V lost 2 bases, J lost 5 bases, and 13 bases lay in between. The CDR3 has 15 residues. In DNA form, the CDR3 reads TGTGCCAGCAGTTTAACCGGGACTCGGAACAATGAGCAGTTCTTC. Its translation: CASSLTGTRNNEQFF.

This clonotype was detected ten times or more. V usage is TRBV19 and J usage is TRBJ2-1; D possibly corresponds to TRBD2 (5 bases). The CDR3 is 11 amino acids. Germline V gene lookup returns CDR1 LNHDA and CDR2 SQIVND (reference sequence). In DNA, the CDR3 is TGTGCTGTGTCCGGGGTCAATGAGCAGTTCTTC. This translates into CAVSGVNEQFF.

This clonotype was detected many times. The CDR3, as DNA: TGTGCCAGCTTGTCGGGGTGGAATGAGCAGTTCTTC. This gives the protein CASLSGWNEQFF. The V and J genes are TRBV12-3 or TRBV12-4 and TRBJ2-1, with a tentative D call TRBD2 (5 bases). This CDR3 has 12 residues. V lost 8 bases and J 7 bases, leaving 12 bases between the germline ends.

In its sample, this clonotype was seen once. The chain couples TRBV6-1 to TRBJ2-1, with a tentative D call TRBD2 (7 bases). Germline V gene sequence: CDR1 MNHNS, CDR2 SASEGT. This CDR3 has 15 amino acids. Trimming removed 3 bases at V and 12 bases at J, with 21 bases between. CDR3 residues: CASSETDLGGRWQFF. The CDR3 DNA sequence: TGTGCCAGCAGTGAGACCGATTTGGGGGGGCGGTGGCAGTTCTTC.

At least ten counts were recorded for this clonotype. The chain joins TRBV20-1 to TRBJ2-5; possible D gene TRBD2, 6 bases. The ends were cut back, 6 bases at V and 1 base at J, with 15 bases in the middle. There are 14 residues in the CDR3. CDR1 is DFQATT, CDR2 SNEGSKA, per germline (reference sequence). The chain's CDR3 is CSALGSGLQETQYF. The DNA of the CDR3 is TGCAGTGCCCTCGGGAGCGGACTCCAAGAGACCCAGTACTTC.

The chain couples TRBV18 to TRBJ2-3; 7 nucleotides line up with TRBD1. The length of the CDR3 is 15 residues. CDR1 and CDR2 from the germline V gene are KGHSH and LQKENI. V was pared by 6 bases and J by 1 base, with 7 bases of the junction left unmatched. In nucleotides, the CDR3 is TGTGCCAGCTCGACGACAGGGAAGGGCACAGATACGCAGTATTTT. Its translation: CASSTTGKGTDTQYF.

This clonotype was seen at least ten times. The rearrangement links TRBV6-2 or TRBV6-3 to TRBJ2-1, with 10 positions matching TRBD2. The V segment lost 5 bases and the J segment 2 bases; nucleotides outside the gene matches: 6. Looked up from germline, CDR1 is MNHEY and CDR2 is SVGEGT. CDR3 size: 16 residues. CDR3 in amino acids: CASSPLAGGAYNEQFF. The CDR3 bases are TGTGCCAGCAGTCCCTTAGCGGGAGGAGCCTACAATGAGCAGTTCTTC.

A few counts support this clonotype. The rearrangement links TRBV2 to TRBJ2-2, with 14 bases lining up with TRBD2. This CDR3 region has 17 residues. The germline gives CDR1 SNHLY, CDR2 FYNNEI. After removal of 6 bases from V and 3 bases from J, the junction contained 6 bases not matched to a gene. The CDR3 here is CASSGTSGRGDTGELFF. The CDR3 nucleotides read TGTGCCAGCAGCGGGACTAGCGGGAGAGGCGACACCGGGGAGCTGTTTTTT.

This clonotype was detected many times. The chain combines TRBV5-1 with TRBJ2-5; D ambiguous. V lost 6 bases and J 5 bases, leaving 8 bases between the germline ends. Germline CDR1 is SGHRS and CDR2 is YFSETQ. The CDR3 sequence is 11 residues long. CDR3 sequence: CASTQEETQYF. The CDR3, as DNA: TGCGCCAGCACGCAAGAGGAGACCCAGTACTTC. Looking up the rest from reference TRBV5-1 and TRBJ2-5 gives the full variable domain: KAGVTQTPRYLIKTRGQQVTLSCSPISGHRSVSWYQQTPGQGLQFLFEYFSETQRNKGNFPGRFSGRQFSNSRSEMNVSTLELGDSALYLCASTQEETQYFGPGTRLLVL.

This clonotype was seen repeatedly, ten times or more. The chain uses TRBV5-1 and TRBJ2-7; maybe TRBD1 (6 bases). The germline gives CDR1 SGHRS, CDR2 YFSETQ. V was pared by 4 bases and J by 3 bases, with 14 bases between. The CDR3 contains 14 residues. CDR3 sequence reads: CASSLYQQGYEQYF. The DNA of the CDR3 is TGCGCCAGCAGCCTCTACCAACAGGGCTACGAGCAGTACTTC.

This clonotype appeared a few times. V is TRBV4-2 and J is TRBJ1-1; possible D gene TRBD1, 5 bases. Germline CDR1 LGHNA, CDR2 YNFKEQ. V was pared by 4 bases and J by 3 bases, with 15 bases between. The CDR3 runs to 15 residues. The CDR3, as DNA: TGTGCCAGCAGCCCCATCTACGCGGGGGACACTGAAGCTTTCTTT. It encodes CASSPIYAGDTEAFF.

This clonotype was counted a few times. The chain employs TRBV3-1 and TRBJ1-4; perhaps TRBD1 as D (5 bases). The CDR3 covers 16 residues. CDR1 and CDR2 from the germline V gene are LGHDT and YNNKEL (reference sequence). With 1 base removed from V and 7 bases from J, the gap between germline ends came to 16 bases. CDR3 protein: CASSQVLGGVGEKLFF. The CDR3 nucleotides are TGTGCCAGCAGCCAAGTTCTTGGGGGGGTAGGTGAAAAACTGTTTTTT.